This T cell receptor (beta chain) emerged from a study of vaccination effects on CD4 cells after COVID-19. Viral peptide pool expansion of antigen-specific CD4+ T cells preceded sequencing in the ViraFEST assay. Scientists isolated CD4+ T cells after a roughly ten-day culture period ended. Previously uninfected by SARS-CoV-2, the vaccine recipients also showed negative nucleocapsid antibodies. Wells containing over 1.5 million PBMC each were cultured with 10 IU/ml IL-2 and 8 to 10 ug/ml peptides. A half-medium replacement with IL-2 medium was carried out on days 3 and 7. Assay used: immunoSEQ multiplex PCR; TCRdb lists only in-frame clones, some missing. The sample consists of 25,000 or so clones, approximately 70% of them appearing once. Study results and limitations: Common cold coronaviruses were cross-recognized by only 1 of 255 vaccine-induced clones in healthy vaccinees. There was marked clonal contraction among infection- and vaccine-induced clones late after vaccination.

With respect to this clone: The antigen is undetermined.

There are 14 residues in the CDR3. V was cut by 4 bases and J by 2 bases, with 12 bases left in between. Germline V lookup: CDR1 KGHSH, CDR2 LQKENI. This receptor was obtained from a human donor who received a COVID-19 vaccine. Specimen: CD4+ T cells from PBMCs cultured with HCoV-NL63 spike peptides, collected before COVID-19 vaccination. This chain uses TRBV18 with TRBJ2-7; D remains ambiguous. The CDR3: CASSRNDGAYEQYF. In DNA, the CDR3 is TGTGCCAGCTCACGGAACGACGGAGCCTACGAGCAGTACTTC.